This TCR beta chain was sequenced during a study of T cell responses to AZD1222 COVID-19 vaccine. The V end was cut by 5 bases, the J end by 0 bases, with 8 bases between. Germline V gives CDR1 SEHNR, CDR2 FQNEAQ (reference sequence). The CDR3 has 14 residues. Using immunoSEQ multiplex PCR, the repertoire was profiled, and TCRdb retains in-frame clones only, with some absent. The table has approximately 140,000 clones, 90% to 95% seen once. The sample here was peripheral blood, taken on day 0 of AZD1222 vaccination. This chain links TRBV7-9 with TRBJ2-1, with TRBD1 as a possible D gene (6 bases). The source is an adult in good health. CDR3 sequence reads: CASSLDSSYNEQFF. CDR3 nucleotides: TGTGCCAGCAGCCTGGACAGCTCCTACAATGAGCAGTTCTTC.